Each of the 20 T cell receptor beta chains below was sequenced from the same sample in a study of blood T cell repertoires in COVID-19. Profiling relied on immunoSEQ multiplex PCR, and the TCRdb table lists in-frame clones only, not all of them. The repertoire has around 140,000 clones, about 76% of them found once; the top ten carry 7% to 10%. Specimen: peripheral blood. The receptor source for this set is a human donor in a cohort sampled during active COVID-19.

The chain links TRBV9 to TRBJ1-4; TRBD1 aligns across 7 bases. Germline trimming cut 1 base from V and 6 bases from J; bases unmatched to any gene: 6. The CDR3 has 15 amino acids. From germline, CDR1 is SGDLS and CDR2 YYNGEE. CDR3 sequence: CASSVTLGQDEKLFF. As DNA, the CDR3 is TGTGCCAGCAGCGTAACCCTTGGACAGGATGAAAAACTGTTTTTT.

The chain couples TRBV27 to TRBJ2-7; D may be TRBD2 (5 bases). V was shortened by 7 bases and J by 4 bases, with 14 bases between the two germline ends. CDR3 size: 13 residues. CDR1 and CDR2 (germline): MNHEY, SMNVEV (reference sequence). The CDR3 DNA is TGTGCCAGCAAGGCCGAGGGAGTATACGAGCAGTACTTC. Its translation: CASKAEGVYEQYF.

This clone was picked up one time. As DNA, the CDR3 is TGTGCCAGCAGGCGGACAGGGATCAACGAGCAGTACTTC. Encoded protein: CASRRTGINEQYF. The V call is TRBV14, the J call TRBJ2-7; 8 positions agree with TRBD1. The ends lost 6 bases at V and 5 bases at J; junction bases unmatched: 6. Germline V CDR1 and CDR2: SGHDN, FVKESK. This CDR3 is 13 amino acids long.

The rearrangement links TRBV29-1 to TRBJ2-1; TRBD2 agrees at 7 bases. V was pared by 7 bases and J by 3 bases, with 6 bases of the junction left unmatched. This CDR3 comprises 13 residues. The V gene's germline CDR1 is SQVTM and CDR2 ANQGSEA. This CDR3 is CSGGGAYYNEQFF. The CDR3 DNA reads TGCAGCGGCGGGGGAGCGTACTACAATGAGCAGTTCTTC.

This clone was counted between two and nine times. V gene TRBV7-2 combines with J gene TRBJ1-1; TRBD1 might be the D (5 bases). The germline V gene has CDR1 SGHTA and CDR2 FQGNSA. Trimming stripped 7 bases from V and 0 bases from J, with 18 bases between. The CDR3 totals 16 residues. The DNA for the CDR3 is TGTGCCAGCACCATAGGGGTGGGGATCTTGAACACTGAAGCTTTCTTT. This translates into CASTIGVGILNTEAFF.

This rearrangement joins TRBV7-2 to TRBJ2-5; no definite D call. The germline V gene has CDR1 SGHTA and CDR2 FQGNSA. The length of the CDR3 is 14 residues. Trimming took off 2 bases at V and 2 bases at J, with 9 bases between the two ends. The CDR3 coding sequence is TGTGCCAGCAGCTTATCAAGCATTCAAGAGACCCAGTACTTC. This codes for CASSLSSIQETQYF. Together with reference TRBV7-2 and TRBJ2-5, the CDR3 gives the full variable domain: GAGVSQSPSNKVTEKGKDVELRCDPISGHTALYWYRQSLGQGLEFLIYFQGNSAPDKSGLPSDRFSAERTGGSVSTLTIQRTQQEDSAVYLCASSLSSIQETQYFGPGTRLLVL.

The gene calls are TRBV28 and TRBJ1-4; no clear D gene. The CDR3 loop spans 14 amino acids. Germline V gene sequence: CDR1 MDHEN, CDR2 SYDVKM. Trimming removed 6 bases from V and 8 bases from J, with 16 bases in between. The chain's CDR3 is CASRPGPAREKLFF. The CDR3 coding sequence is TGTGCCAGCAGGCCCGGTCCCGCGCGGGAAAAACTGTTTTTT.

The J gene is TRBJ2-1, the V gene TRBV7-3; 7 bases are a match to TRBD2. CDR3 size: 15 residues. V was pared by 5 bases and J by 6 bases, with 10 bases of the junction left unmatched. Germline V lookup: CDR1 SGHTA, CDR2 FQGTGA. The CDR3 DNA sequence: TGTGCCAGCAGCACCATAGCGGGTAGGGGCAATGAGCAGTTCTTC. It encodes CASSTIAGRGNEQFF.

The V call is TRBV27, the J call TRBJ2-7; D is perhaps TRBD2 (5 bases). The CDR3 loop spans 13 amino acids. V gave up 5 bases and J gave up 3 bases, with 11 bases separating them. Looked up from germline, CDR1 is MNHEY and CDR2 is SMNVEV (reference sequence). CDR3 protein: CASSEDLNYEQYF. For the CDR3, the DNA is TGTGCCAGCAGTGAGGACTTGAACTACGAGCAGTACTTC.

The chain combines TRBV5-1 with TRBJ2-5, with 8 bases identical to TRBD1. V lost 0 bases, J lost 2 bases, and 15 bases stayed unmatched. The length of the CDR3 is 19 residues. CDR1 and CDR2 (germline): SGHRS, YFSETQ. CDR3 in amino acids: CASSLVAGGGTVPQETQYF. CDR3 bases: TGCGCCAGCAGCTTGGTGGCAGGGGGCGGTACCGTTCCTCAAGAGACCCAGTACTTC.

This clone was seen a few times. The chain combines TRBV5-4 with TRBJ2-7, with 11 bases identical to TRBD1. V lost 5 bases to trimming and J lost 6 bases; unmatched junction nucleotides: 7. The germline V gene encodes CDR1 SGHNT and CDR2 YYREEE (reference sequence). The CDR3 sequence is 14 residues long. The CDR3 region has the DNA TGTGCCAGCAGGGGGGACAGGGGGTTGGGCGAGCAGTACTTC. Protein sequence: CASRGDRGLGEQYF.

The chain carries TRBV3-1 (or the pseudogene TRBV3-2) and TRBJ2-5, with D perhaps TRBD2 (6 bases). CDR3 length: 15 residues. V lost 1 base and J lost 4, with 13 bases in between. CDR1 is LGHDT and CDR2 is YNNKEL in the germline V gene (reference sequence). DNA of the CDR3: TGTGCCAGCAGCCAAGCGGAGACTAGGGGAGAGACCCAGTACTTC. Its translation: CASSQAETRGETQYF.

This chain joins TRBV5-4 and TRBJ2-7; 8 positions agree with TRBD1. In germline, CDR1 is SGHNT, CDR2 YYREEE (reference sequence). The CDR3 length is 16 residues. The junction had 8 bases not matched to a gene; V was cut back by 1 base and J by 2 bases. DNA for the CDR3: TGTGCCAGCAGCTTGCTCGGGGACAGGCCCACCTACGAGCAGTACTTC. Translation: CASSLLGDRPTYEQYF.

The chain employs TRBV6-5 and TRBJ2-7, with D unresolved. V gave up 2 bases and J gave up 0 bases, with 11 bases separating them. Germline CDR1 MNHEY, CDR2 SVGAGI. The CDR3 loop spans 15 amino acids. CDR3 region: CASSYEKRYSYEQYF. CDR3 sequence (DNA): TGTGCCAGCAGTTACGAGAAGCGATACTCCTACGAGCAGTACTTC.

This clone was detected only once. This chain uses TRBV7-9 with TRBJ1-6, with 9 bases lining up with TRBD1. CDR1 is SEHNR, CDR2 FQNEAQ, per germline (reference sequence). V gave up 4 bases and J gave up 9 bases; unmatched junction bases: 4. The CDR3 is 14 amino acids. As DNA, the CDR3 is TGTGCCAGCAGCTCTGGGACAGGGAGTTCACCCCTCCACTTT. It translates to CASSSGTGSSPLHF.

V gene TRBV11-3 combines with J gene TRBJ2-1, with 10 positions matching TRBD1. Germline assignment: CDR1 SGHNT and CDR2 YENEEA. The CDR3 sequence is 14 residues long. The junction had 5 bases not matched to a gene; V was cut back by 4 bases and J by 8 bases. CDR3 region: CASSSDRGLDEQFF. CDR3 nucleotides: TGTGCCAGCAGCTCGGACAGGGGGTTGGATGAGCAGTTCTTC. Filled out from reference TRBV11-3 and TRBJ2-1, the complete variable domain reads EAGVVQSPRYKIIEKKQPVAFWCNPISGHNTLYWYLQNLGQGPELLIRYENEEAVDDSQLPKDRFSAERLKGVDSTLKIQPAELGDSAVYLCASSSDRGLDEQFFGPGTRLTVL.

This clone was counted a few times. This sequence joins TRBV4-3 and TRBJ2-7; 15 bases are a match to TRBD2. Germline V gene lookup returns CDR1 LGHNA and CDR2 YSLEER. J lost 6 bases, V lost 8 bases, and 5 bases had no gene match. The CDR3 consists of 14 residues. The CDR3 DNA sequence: TGCGCCAGCGGACTAGCGGGAGGGCAGGGCGAGCAGTACTTC. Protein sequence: CASGLAGGQGEQYF.

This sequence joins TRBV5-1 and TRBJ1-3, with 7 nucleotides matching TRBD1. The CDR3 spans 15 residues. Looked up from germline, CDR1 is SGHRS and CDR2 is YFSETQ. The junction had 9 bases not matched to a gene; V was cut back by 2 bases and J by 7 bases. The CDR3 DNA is TGCGCCAGCAGCTTATCGACAGGGCGCGGGAACACCATATATTTT. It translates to CASSLSTGRGNTIYF.

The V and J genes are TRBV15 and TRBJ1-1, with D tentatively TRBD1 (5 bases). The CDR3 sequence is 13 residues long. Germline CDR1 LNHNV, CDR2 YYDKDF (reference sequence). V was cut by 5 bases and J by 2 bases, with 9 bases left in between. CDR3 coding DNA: TGTGCCACCAGCGGACAACTCAACACTGAAGCTTTCTTT. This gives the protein CATSGQLNTEAFF.

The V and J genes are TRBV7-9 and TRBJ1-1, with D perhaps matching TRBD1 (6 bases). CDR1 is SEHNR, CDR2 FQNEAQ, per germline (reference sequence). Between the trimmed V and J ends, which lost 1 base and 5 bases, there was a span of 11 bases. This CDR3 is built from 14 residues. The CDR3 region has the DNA TGTGCCAGCAGCTTAGGGGGGGGCAGGACTGAAGCTTTCTTT. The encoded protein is CASSLGGGRTEAFF. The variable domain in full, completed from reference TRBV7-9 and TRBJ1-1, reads DTGVSQNPRHKITKRGQNVTFRCDPISEHNRLYWYRQTLGQGPEFLTYFQNEAQLEKSRLLSDRFSAERPKGSFSTLEIQRTEQGDSAMYLCASSLGGGRTEAFFGQGTRLTVV.